A selection of T cell receptor beta chains follows, all from one sample in a study of brain T cells in children with intractable seizures. The protocol was immunoSEQ multiplex PCR, while the TCRdb copy is restricted to in-frame clones and leaves out a portion. The table has about 320,000 clones, 93% seen once. Sequencing used peripheral blood, obtained 4 to 5 months after surgery. Source of these receptors: a boy in the first two years of life with tuberous sclerosis and intractable seizures. CDR3s include the opening cysteine and the closing phenylalanine or tryptophan. A D gene is named only where the DNA matches it firmly. The size field is filled for only some rows; it gives once, few, many or a size class.

CAWSPGRGFSDTQYF,TGTGCCTGGAGTCCTGGCAGGGGTTTCAGCGATACGCAGTATTTT,TRBJ2-3,TRBV30,-,-
CASSSTGCRVSYEQYF,TGTGCCAGCAGCTCGACAGGGTGTCGGGTCTCCTACGAGCAGTACTTC,TRBJ2-7,TRBV7-3,TRBD1,-
CASSLAGIQDTQYF,TGTGCCAGCAGCTTAGCGGGAATTCAAGATACGCAGTATTTT,TRBJ2-3,TRBV7-9,-,-
CASSIVGQGLSNQPQHF,TGTGCCAGTAGTATAGTTGGACAGGGTCTTAGCAATCAGCCCCAGCATTTT,TRBJ1-5,TRBV19,TRBD1,-
CATSRNTETQYF,TGTGCCACCAGCCGGAATACGGAGACCCAGTACTTC,TRBJ2-5,TRBV24-1,-,-
CASSWPSTEAFF,TGTGCCAGCAGTTGGCCGTCCACTGAAGCTTTCTTT,TRBJ1-1,TRBV6-2/TRBV6-3,-,once
CASSVQGELFF,TGTGCCAGCAGTGTCCAGGGGGAGCTGTTTTTT,TRBJ2-2,TRBV7-9,-,-
CASNPGQVIGHTGELFF,TGTGCCAGTAACCCGGGACAGGTCATTGGGCACACCGGGGAGCTGTTTTTT,TRBJ2-2,TRBV19,TRBD1,-
CASSPGQVNGYTF,TGTGCCAGCAGTCCCGGACAGGTGAATGGCTACACCTTC,TRBJ1-2,TRBV12-3/TRBV12-4,TRBD1,-
CSALTGAVSYEQYF,TGCAGCGCATTGACAGGGGCGGTCTCCTACGAGCAGTACTTC,TRBJ2-7,TRBV29-1,TRBD1,-
CATSESGGPNAGYTF,TGTGCCACCAGTGAATCGGGGGGACCAAATGCGGGCTACACCTTC,TRBJ1-2,TRBV24-1,-,-
CASSRANQPQHF,TGTGCCAGCAGCAGGGCGAATCAGCCCCAGCATTTT,TRBJ1-5,TRBV3-1/TRBV3-2,-,-
CASSYPGTVMNTEAFF,TGTGCCAGCAGCTACCCTGGGACGGTCATGAACACTGAAGCTTTCTTT,TRBJ1-1,TRBV7-6,-,-
CASSHLGTSGMDEQFF,TGCGCCAGCAGCCATTTGGGGACTAGCGGGATGGATGAGCAGTTCTTC,TRBJ2-1,TRBV4-1,TRBD2,-
CASSSPEAGEQYF,TGTGCCAGCAGCTCCCCAGAGGCGGGCGAGCAGTACTTC,TRBJ2-7,TRBV11-3,-,-
CASSLAGSGYGYTF,TGTGCCAGCAGCTTGGCAGGGTCGGGCTATGGCTACACCTTC,TRBJ1-2,TRBV5-4,-,-
CASSVYYTDTQYF,TGTGCCAGCAGCGTATACTACACAGATACGCAGTATTTT,TRBJ2-3,TRBV5-4,-,-
CASTWDSPTYEQYF,TGCGCCAGCACCTGGGACAGCCCCACCTACGAGCAGTACTTC,TRBJ2-7,TRBV5-1,TRBD1,-
CASKSGGPYNEQFF,TGCGCCAGCAAGTCGGGGGGTCCCTACAATGAGCAGTTCTTC,TRBJ2-1,TRBV5-1,TRBD2,-
CASSLGGTYEQYF,TGCGCCAGCAGCTTAGGCGGGACCTACGAGCAGTACTTC,TRBJ2-7,TRBV5-1,-,-
CATSDFGGHEQFF,TGTGCCACCAGTGATTTTGGAGGGCATGAGCAGTTCTTC,TRBJ2-1,TRBV24-1,-,-
CASSPGTYNEQFF,TGTGCCAGCAGCCCCGGGACATACAATGAGCAGTTCTTC,TRBJ2-1,TRBV11-3,-,-
CASSLTSGRPQYF,TGTGCCAGCAGCTTAACTAGCGGAAGACCGCAGTATTTT,TRBJ2-3,TRBV7-2,TRBD2,-
CASSLGGRITEAFF,TGTGCCAGCAGCTTAGGGGGGCGGATCACTGAAGCTTTCTTT,TRBJ1-1,TRBV7-8,-,-
CASSPGQPRGGNTIYF,TGTGCCAGCTCACCGGGGCAGCCGAGGGGTGGAAACACCATATATTTT,TRBJ1-3,TRBV18,-,-
CASSLQRGAGLEQYF,TGTGCCAGTAGTCTGCAGCGGGGGGCGGGCCTCGAGCAGTACTTC,TRBJ2-7,TRBV19,TRBD2,-
CASSFPGHLNMNTEAFF,TGTGCCAGCAGCTTCCCGGGACATTTAAATATGAACACTGAAGCTTTCTTT,TRBJ1-1,TRBV5-4,-,-
CASSLRGQATEAFF,TGTGCCAGCAGTTTAAGAGGGCAGGCCACTGAAGCTTTCTTT,TRBJ1-1,TRBV28,-,-
CASSFLQGANTEAFF,TGCGCCAGCAGCTTTTTACAGGGGGCGAACACTGAAGCTTTCTTT,TRBJ1-1,TRBV5-1,TRBD1,few
CASSPGQSTDTQYF,TGTGCCAGCAGCCCCGGACAGAGCACAGATACGCAGTATTTT,TRBJ2-3,TRBV9,-,-
CASSQKYNEQFF,TGCGCCAGCAGCCAAAAATACAATGAGCAGTTCTTC,TRBJ2-1,TRBV5-1,-,-
CASSPTGNEKLFF,TGTGCCAGCAGCCCTACCGGTAATGAAAAACTGTTTTTT,TRBJ1-4,TRBV14,-,-
CARSVDSYEQYF,TGTGCCAGAAGCGTCGACAGCTACGAGCAGTACTTC,TRBJ2-7,TRBV5-3,-,-
CASSRGATDTQYF,TGTGCCAGCAGTCGGGGGGCCACAGATACGCAGTATTTT,TRBJ2-3,TRBV25-1,-,-
CASTIIEGQGALSSNTGELFF,TGTGCCAGCACCATAATAGAGGGACAGGGGGCTCTGTCTTCGAACACCGGGGAGCTGTTTTTT,TRBJ2-2,TRBV7-9,TRBD1,-
CAWSQTTIYSGNTIYF,TGTGCCTGGAGTCAGACAACCATCTACTCTGGAAACACCATATATTTT,TRBJ1-3,TRBV30,-,once
CSVDTNTGELFF,TGCAGCGTTGACACGAACACCGGGGAGCTGTTTTTT,TRBJ2-2,TRBV29-1,-,-
CAWGDISSYEQYF,TGTGCCTGGGGGGACATCTCCTCCTACGAGCAGTACTTC,TRBJ2-7,TRBV30,-,once
CASSLFRAGEEDTQYF,TGTGCCAGCAGCTTATTCCGAGCGGGAGAGGAAGATACGCAGTATTTT,TRBJ2-3,TRBV7-9,TRBD2,-
CASSSPRSGANVLTF,TGTGCCAGCAGTTCACCACGCTCTGGGGCCAACGTCCTGACTTTC,TRBJ2-6,TRBV28,-,-
CASRGGGQVYNEQFF,TGTGCCAGCAGGGGCGGGGGGCAGGTTTACAATGAGCAGTTCTTC,TRBJ2-1,TRBV6-5,TRBD2,-
CASTRAGPNEQFF,TGTGCCAGCACCCGGGCAGGGCCCAATGAGCAGTTCTTC,TRBJ2-1,TRBV28,-,-
CASSSTGSHSPLHF,TGTGCCAGCAGTTCGACAGGGTCACATTCACCCCTCCACTTT,TRBJ1-6,TRBV6-5,TRBD1,-
CATSRVKDRWDTEAFF,TGTGCCACCAGCAGAGTAAAGGACAGGTGGGACACTGAAGCTTTCTTT,TRBJ1-1,TRBV15,TRBD1,-
CASSFFRDPVTLQETQYF,TGTGCCAGCAGCTTCTTCCGGGACCCAGTAACCCTCCAAGAGACCCAGTACTTC,TRBJ2-5,TRBV7-8,-,-
CASSQVVWLAGVRSTDTQYF,TGCGCCAGCAGCCAAGTAGTGTGGCTAGCGGGGGTAAGGAGCACAGATACGCAGTATTTT,TRBJ2-3,TRBV4-1,TRBD2,-
CASSPPGGRPQHF,TGTGCCAGCAGTCCTCCGGGGGGGAGGCCCCAGCATTTT,TRBJ1-5,TRBV6-5,-,-
CAWSRGRSTIYF,TGTGCCTGGAGTCGGGGCCGTTCGACCATATATTTT,TRBJ1-3,TRBV30,-,once
CASRRLLRAGELFF,TGTGCCAGTAGGAGACTTCTCCGGGCCGGGGAGCTGTTTTTT,TRBJ2-2,TRBV19,-,-
CSDRPTGVGGYTF,TGCAGCGACCGACCGACAGGGGTTGGTGGCTACACCTTC,TRBJ1-2,TRBV29-1,TRBD1,once
CAWSPTGNEKLFF,TGTGCCTGGAGTCCAACAGGGAATGAAAAACTGTTTTTT,TRBJ1-4,TRBV30,-,-
CASSDSERMNTEAFF,TGTGCCAGCAGTGACAGCGAAAGGATGAACACTGAAGCTTTCTTT,TRBJ1-1,TRBV6-1,-,-
CASSPFRGVTNEQFF,TGTGCCAGCAGCCCCTTCCGCGGGGTTACCAATGAGCAGTTCTTC,TRBJ2-1,TRBV7-9,-,-
CASSLEGRTGGWTGANVLTF,TGTGCCAGCAGCTTAGAGGGTAGGACAGGGGGCTGGACTGGGGCCAACGTCCTGACTTTC,TRBJ2-6,TRBV11-3,TRBD1,-